This T cell receptor beta chain was captured by sequencing in a study of control samples from healthy donors and cancer patients. Sequencing was performed with immunoSEQ multiplex PCR; in TCRdb, only in-frame clones are kept and a portion is missing. Of 120,000 or so clones in the sample, 87% are singletons; the top ten hold roughly 3%. Trimming removed 0 bases from V and 4 bases from J, with 13 bases in between. CDR3 length: 15 amino acids. Germline V gene data show CDR1 as LGHNA and CDR2 as YSLEER. V is TRBV4-3 and J is TRBJ2-7, with D possibly matching TRBD1 (5 bases). The sequenced sample was blood. The receptor was isolated from a man aged 60 to 75 in good health. CDR3 protein: CASSQESQGEYEQYF. The DNA for the CDR3 is TGCGCCAGCAGCCAAGAATCCCAGGGCGAGTACGAGCAGTACTTC.